The following is a T cell receptor (beta chain) sequence with its context. This sample was taken from a study of sequential checkpoint blockade in melanoma. The protocol was immunoSEQ multiplex PCR, while the TCRdb copy is restricted to in-frame clones and leaves out a portion. This table holds about 16,000 clones, 90% to 95% found once. CDR3 length: 14 amino acids. Germline-derived CDR1 and CDR2 are LGHNA and YNFKEQ. Trimming removed 6 bases from V and 7 bases from J; junction bases left unmatched: 11. As to treatment: randomized to nivolumab then ipilimumab (arm A) or the reverse (arm B). DNA-damaging chemotherapy had not been given to any patient beforehand.

The chain joins TRBV4-2 to TRBJ2-7; TRBD2 matches at 8 bases. The starting material was CD8+ T cells sorted from blood (inferred from file names), obtained from a patient given nivolumab and ipilimumab in sequence. The sequence was collected from a human donor with melanoma. CDR3 sequence reads: CASRPGLAGFEQYF. The CDR3 nucleotides are TGTGCCAGCAGACCGGGTCTAGCGGGCTTTGAGCAGTACTTC.